The present TCR beta chain was sequenced within a study of blood T cell repertoires in COVID-19. About the study: Acute and convalescent COVID-19 samples came from the United States, Italy and Spain. T cells, B-cell-depleted T cells, or PBMCs supplied cDNA or gDNA.

A word on this clone: A read error may account for a junction end that differs from germline.

This CDR3 spans 14 amino acids. Germline CDR1 reads PRHDT; CDR2 reads FYEKMQ (reference sequence). The protocol was immunoSEQ multiplex PCR, while the TCRdb copy is restricted to in-frame clones and leaves out a portion. Among a few hundred thousand clones, 88% were seen once, and the ten largest hold 5% to 6%. The sequence was collected from a man under 40 who had recovered from COVID-19. J is TRBJ2-7 and V is TRBV13; 8 bases align to TRBD2. The sample taken for sequencing was PBMCs or T cells enriched from blood (not recorded which). CDR3 in DNA: TGTGCCAGCAGCCCAGCGGGAAGTGGTAGCGGGGCACTCTTC. It translates to CASSPAGSGSGALF.